The 9 T cell receptor beta chains reported below all come from one sample, sequenced in a study of T-cell reconstitution after alpha-beta-depleted transplantation in children. Researchers prepared the TCRbeta library using unique molecular identifiers, the study reports. TCRdb passed the PCR reads through MiXCR, listing each CDR3 protein once. The sample consists of hundreds of thousands of distinct CDR3 sequences, about an eighth of them appearing once. The source was PBMCs, mostly from graft donor cells, collected 360 days after TCRalphabeta/CD19-depleted stem cell transplant. Receptor source: a male patient between 10 and 17 years old who had a stem cell transplant for acute myeloid leukemia, so the T cells may come from the graft donor.

This clonotype was observed at least ten times. This sequence joins TRBV28 and TRBJ2-2; the match to TRBD2 covers 7 bases. CDR3 length: 16 residues. With V trimmed by 7 bases and J by 3 bases, 11 bases remained unmatched. Germline loops: CDR1 MDHEN, CDR2 SYDVKM. CDR3 sequence: CASNSWGGSDTGELFF. CDR3 DNA sequence: TGTGCCAGCAACTCATGGGGCGGGAGCGACACCGGGGAGCTGTTTTTT.

The J gene is TRBJ2-2, the V gene TRBV29-1, with D unresolved. Trimming cost V 8 bases and J 4 bases, with 11 bases left between them. The germline gives CDR1 SQVTM, CDR2 ANQGSEA. This CDR3 comprises 12 residues. The CDR3 DNA reads TGCAGCCTCTCCTTGGGCACCGGGGAGCTGTTTTTT. Its protein is CSLSLGTGELFF.

This clonotype has a count of ten or more. The V call is TRBV24-1, the J call TRBJ2-3; unclear D gene. Looked up from germline, CDR1 is KGHDR and CDR2 is SFDVKD. V shed 2 bases and J shed 1 base, with 12 bases lying between them. There are 16 residues in the CDR3. The CDR3 sequence: CATSDYENSRTDTQYF. DNA of the CDR3: TGTGCCACCAGTGATTACGAAAATAGTCGCACAGATACGCAGTATTTT.

Turning to this clonotype: This sequence may be a read error, since a much larger clone differs from it by one base. The chain joins TRBV4-3 to TRBJ2-1; D perhaps matches TRBD1 (5 bases). The CDR3 runs 16 residues. Per the germline V gene, CDR1 is LGHNA and CDR2 is YSLEER. The CDR3 nucleotides read TGCGCCAGCAGCCTAAGCCAGGGATACTCGTACAATGGGCAGTTCTTC. Its translation is CASSLSQGYSYNGQFF.

The genes are TRBV28 and TRBJ1-4; the match to TRBD1 covers 7 bases. Trimming took 6 bases from V and 3 from J; bases not matched to a gene: 7. This CDR3 contains 15 residues. Germline V gene lookup returns CDR1 MDHEN and CDR2 SYDVKM. The CDR3 loop is CASSPDRDPNEKLFF. The CDR3 nucleotides read TGTGCCAGCAGCCCTGACAGGGACCCTAATGAAAAACTGTTTTTT.

In nucleotides, the CDR3 is TGTGCCTCTTGGACTTTCAGAGACAATGAGCAGTTCTTC. Translation: CASWTFRDNEQFF. V and J are TRBV30 and TRBJ2-1, with D tentatively TRBD2 (5 bases). This CDR3 spans 13 amino acids. The germline CDR1 and CDR2 sequences are GTSNPN and SVGIG (reference sequence). Trimming removed 7 bases from V and 5 bases from J, with 15 bases in between.

This rearrangement joins TRBV20-1 to TRBJ2-5; TRBD1 might be the D (7 bases). The CDR3 spans 12 residues. Germline CDR1 and CDR2: DFQATT and SNEGSKA (reference sequence). The germline V and J ends were trimmed by 6 bases and 5 bases, with 13 bases remaining between them. Here the CDR3 reads CSAPGGRETQYF. The CDR3 coding sequence is TGCAGTGCCCCAGGGGGGCGTGAGACCCAGTACTTC.

This clonotype came up a few times. This sequence joins TRBV20-1 and TRBJ1-5; D is unresolved. The germline V gene encodes CDR1 DFQATT and CDR2 SNEGSKA (reference sequence). The CDR3 loop spans 15 amino acids. The V end was cut by 6 bases, the J end by 1 base, with 16 bases between. The CDR3 region is CSARYATVSNQPQHF. DNA for the CDR3: TGCAGTGCCCGGTACGCGACGGTGAGCAATCAGCCCCAGCATTTT.

The chain combines TRBV20-1 with TRBJ1-1; D uncertain. This CDR3 contains 12 residues. The germline CDR1 and CDR2 sequences are DFQATT and SNEGSKA (reference sequence). V lost 5 bases and J 8 bases, leaving 15 bases between the germline ends. The CDR3 nucleotides read TGCAGTGCTGAAATCATGGTGGGGGAAGCTTTCTTT. It encodes CSAEIMVGEAFF.